This T cell receptor beta chain came from a study of CD8+CD57+ T cells in acquired aplastic anemia. Notes on the study in general: Significance was not reached for CD8+ Simpson's diversity between patients and controls.

Individuals selected for sequencing had exhibited CD8+CD57+ cell expansion on flow cytometry. Acquired aplastic anemia of severe grade affected all patients. V shed 6 bases and J 6 bases; nucleotides not matched to a gene: 15. The germline gives CDR1 MGHDK, CDR2 SYGVNS. The CDR3 covers 16 residues. CDR3 and TCR beta VDJ profiling relied on a genomic DNA template. TCRdb reprocessed the reads with MiXCR, giving one entry per CDR3 protein. The repertoire holds 150,000 to 170,000 distinct CDR3 sequences, with over 50% as singletons. This clonotype has a handful of counts. Its cognate antigen is unknown. This chain uses TRBV25-1 with TRBJ2-5, with 8 nucleotides matching TRBD2. The sequence derives from a human donor with aplastic anemia. Sequencing was done on a sample of sorted CD4+, CD8+, or CD8+CD57+ T cells (not recorded which) from PBMCs. The CDR3 loop reads CASSAGGTMRPKTQYF. The CDR3 nucleotides read TGTGCCAGCAGCGCGGGAGGCACGATGAGGCCAAAGACCCAGTACTTC.